This T cell receptor beta chain derives from a study of cytomegalovirus exposure and HLA in healthy donors. Study-wide points: Solely CMV serostatus was available to characterize immune exposure.

Turning to this clone: No antigen is known for it.

Vbeta (60) and Jbeta (13) primers were used in the PCR. Clones were sequenced by immunoSEQ multiplex PCR, and TCRdb holds only the in-frame ones, with some missing. Of some 110,000 clones detected, roughly three quarters appear once; the ten largest clones hold 15% to 20%. Germline V gene sequence: CDR1 SGHNT, CDR2 YYREEE (reference sequence). Germline trimming cut 4 bases from V and 3 bases from J; bases unmatched to any gene: 8. The CDR3 has 16 amino acids. J is TRBJ1-4 and V is TRBV5-4, with 8 bases identical to TRBD1. The source material was PBMCs. The sequence came from a middle-aged man in good health and CMV-seropositive. The CDR3 sequence: CASSPGQGRPNEKLFF. CDR3 nucleotide sequence: TGTGCCAGCAGCCCTGGACAGGGCCGCCCTAATGAAAAACTGTTTTTT.